Presented here are 29 T cell receptor beta chains from one specimen sequenced in a study of T cell repertoires in aging, cancer and after chemotherapy. TCR beta rearrangements were amplified from peripheral blood genomic DNA. TRB rearrangements spanning V, D and J were amplified using mixed TRB-A/B primers. TCRdb itself ran the multiplex PCR reads through MiXCR, one entry per CDR3 protein. The table has 2,500 or so distinct CDR3 sequences, 50% to 70% seen once; the top ten hold about 70%. Sequencing was carried out using blood. All receptors come from a human donor with a blood cancer.

By frequency in the sample, this clonotype is medium-sized (0.01 to 0.1%). This chain connects TRBV30 to TRBJ2-3, with 12 bases fitting TRBD2. The length of the CDR3 is 14 residues. Germline trimming cut 5 bases from V and 3 bases from J; bases unmatched to any gene: 3. From germline, CDR1 is GTSNPN and CDR2 SVGIG (reference sequence). The CDR3 region is CAWCLAGGTDTQYF. The DNA for the CDR3 is TGTGCCTGGTGTCTAGCGGGGGGGACAGATACGCAGTATTTT. The full variable domain, its missing parts supplied by reference TRBV30 and TRBJ2-3, is SQTIHQWPATLVQPVGSPLSLECTVEGTSNPNLYWYRQAAGRGLQLLFYSVGIGQISSEVPQNLSASRPQDRQFILSSKKLLLSDSGFYLCAWCLAGGTDTQYFGPGTRLTVL.

This chain links TRBV12-5 with TRBJ2-1, with 10 positions matching TRBD1. The V gene end was trimmed by 4 bases and the J gene end by 7 bases; junction bases not matched to a gene: 4. The germline V gene encodes CDR1 LGHNT and CDR2 FRNRAP. The CDR3 runs to 14 residues. DNA of the CDR3: TGTGCTAGTGGTTCCGGACAGGGGGTTAATGAGCAGTTCTTC. Translation: CASGSGQGVNEQFF.

This chain uses TRBV20-1 with TRBJ2-1; 7 nucleotides match TRBD2. Per germline, CDR1 DFQATT and CDR2 SNEGSKA (reference sequence). The CDR3 length is 15 residues. The V gene end was trimmed by 1 base and the J gene end by 2 bases; junction bases not matched to a gene: 5. The CDR3 bases are TGCAGTGCTAGAGGAGGGAGGGGAGCCTACAATGAGCAGTTCTTC. Translated, it gives CSARGGRGAYNEQFF.

This clonotype appeared a few times. This sequence joins TRBV12-3 or TRBV12-4 and TRBJ1-2, with D possibly TRBD1 on 6 matching bases. V dropped 5 bases and J dropped 6 bases, with 13 bases sitting between them. This CDR3 has 13 amino acids. DNA of the CDR3: TGTGCCAGCAGTCTCGGGGGGCTGGATGGCTACACCTTC. It encodes CASSLGGLDGYTF.

This chain joins TRBV7-2 and TRBJ2-2; 8 positions match TRBD1. Trimming removed 4 bases from V and 6 bases from J; junction bases left unmatched: 1. This CDR3 region has 13 residues. Germline CDR1 is SGHTA and CDR2 is FQGNSA. The CDR3 is CASSSTGAGELFF. For the CDR3, the DNA is TGTGCCAGCAGCTCGACAGGGGCCGGGGAGCTGTTTTTT.

The V gene is TRBV30, the J gene TRBJ2-7; D remains unclear. Germline V gene sequence: CDR1 GTSNPN, CDR2 SVGIG (reference sequence). The CDR3 has 12 residues. Between the trimmed V and J ends, which lost 5 bases and 7 bases, there was a span of 15 bases. The chain's CDR3 is CAWGVSIGEQYF. Here the CDR3 DNA reads TGTGCCTGGGGGGTGAGCATCGGGGAGCAGTACTTC.

The chain employs TRBV6-1 and TRBJ2-5; 10 nucleotides line up with TRBD2. The CDR3 runs 16 residues. V shed 1 base, J shed 4 bases, and the junction held 6 bases outside the gene matches. Per the germline V gene, CDR1 is MNHNS and CDR2 is SASEGT. CDR3 in DNA: TGTGCCAGCAGTGAAGGGATAGCGGGGGGAGGAGAGACCCAGTACTTC. It is translated as CASSEGIAGGGETQYF.

This chain connects TRBV6-2 or TRBV6-3 to TRBJ2-7; 8 positions agree with TRBD1. The CDR3 sequence is 16 residues long. The V gene's germline CDR1 is MNHEY and CDR2 SVGEGT. J lost 2 bases, V lost 4 bases, and 10 bases had no gene match. The CDR3 nucleotides are TGTGCCAGCAGTTTGTCAGGGGGCGCAGTCCCCTACGAGCAGTACTTC. As protein: CASSLSGGAVPYEQYF.

This clonotype was found a few times. The V call is TRBV12-3 or TRBV12-4, the J call TRBJ2-3, with D possibly matching TRBD2 (6 bases). The CDR3 runs to 15 residues. V lost 1 base and J lost 2, with 10 bases in between. The CDR3 is CASSLGGVVTDTQYF. The CDR3 DNA reads as TGTGCCAGCAGTTTAGGGGGGGTTGTCACAGATACGCAGTATTTT.

This clonotype has more than one count but fewer than ten. V gene TRBV15 combines with J gene TRBJ2-1; 9 bases are a match to TRBD1. Trimming at V came to 5 bases and at J to 8 bases, leaving 10 bases not matched to a gene. Germline V CDR1 and CDR2: LNHNV, YYDKDF (reference sequence). This CDR3 comprises 15 residues. The CDR3: CATSGPLTGGDEQFF. In DNA, the CDR3 is TGTGCCACCAGCGGCCCCCTGACAGGGGGGGATGAGCAGTTCTTC.

This clonotype was detected only a few times. V usage is TRBV6-5 and J usage is TRBJ2-1; D is uncertain. The V gene's germline CDR1 is MNHEY and CDR2 SVGAGI. V was shortened by 6 bases and J by 4 bases, with 19 bases between the two germline ends. CDR3 length equals 16 residues. Written as DNA, the CDR3 is TGTGCCAGCAGCTTCCTGGCCCCGCCGCCGTACAATGAGCAGTTCTTC. As protein: CASSFLAPPPYNEQFF.

The rearrangement joins TRBV30 to TRBJ2-2; D uncertain. The CDR3 covers 14 residues. CDR1 and CDR2 (germline): GTSNPN, SVGIG (reference sequence). This CDR3 is CAKSGPLNTGELFF. The CDR3 region has the DNA TGTGCTAAGTCGGGCCCCCTTAACACCGGGGAGCTGTTTTTT.

The chain joins TRBV11-1 to TRBJ2-6; unclear D gene. The CDR3 runs to 15 residues. Germline loops: CDR1 SGHAT, CDR2 FQDESV (reference sequence). The V and J ends lost 1 base and 0 bases respectively, with 4 bases between them. Written as DNA, the CDR3 is TGTGCCAGCAGCTTAGGGGGCTCTGGGGCCAACGTCCTGACTTTC. Its translation: CASSLGGSGANVLTF.

In its sample, this clonotype was seen a few times. The chain uses TRBV7-2 and TRBJ1-6; TRBD1 agrees at 8 bases. This CDR3 has 14 amino acids. Germline V CDR1 and CDR2: SGHTA, FQGNSA. Losses at the gene ends were 5 bases for V and 8 bases for J; bases not matched to a gene: 5. In DNA form, the CDR3 reads TGTGCCAGCAGCATAGGACAGGGTTATTCACCCCTCCACTTT. Residues: CASSIGQGYSPLHF.

This clonotype has only one observation. The chain recombines TRBV7-2 with TRBJ2-1, with a possible D match to TRBD2 (6 bases). The CDR3 length is 14 residues. CDR1 is SGHTA and CDR2 is FQGNSA in the germline V gene. V shed 5 bases and J shed 5 bases, with 13 bases lying between them. CDR3 residues: CASSQPGLHNEQFF. The CDR3 nucleotides are TGTGCCAGCAGCCAACCGGGACTCCACAATGAGCAGTTCTTC.

This clonotype occurred a few times. The rearrangement joins TRBV6-2 or TRBV6-3 to TRBJ2-7; the D gene is possibly TRBD2 (6 bases). The CDR3 has 13 amino acids. Germline CDR1 MNHEY, CDR2 SVGEGT. V shed 5 bases and J shed 3 bases, with 11 bases lying between them. Here the CDR3 reads CASSGDSYYEQYF. The CDR3 DNA reads as TGTGCCAGCAGTGGGGACTCCTACTACGAGCAGTACTTC.

The chain combines TRBV29-1 with TRBJ2-3; the D gene is possibly TRBD1 (6 bases). This CDR3 spans 12 amino acids. Germline CDR1 and CDR2: SQVTM and ANQGSEA. Trimming removed 6 bases at V and 5 bases at J, with 12 bases between. The CDR3 nucleotides read TGCAGCGTCTGGGGGCGCGGAGATACGCAGTATTTT. It codes for CSVWGRGDTQYF.

This rearrangement joins TRBV30 to TRBJ2-3; 8 bases are a match to TRBD2. The CDR3 is made up of 19 amino acids. Germline V CDR1 and CDR2: GTSNPN, SVGIG (reference sequence). V dropped 4 bases and J dropped 2; count of bases not matched to a gene: 20. The CDR3 region has the DNA TGTGCCTGGACCCTGGACCGGGGGGGGGTCTCTGCCTTCACAGATACGCAGTATTTT. Translated: CAWTLDRGGVSAFTDTQYF.

This rearrangement joins TRBV7-2 to TRBJ2-7; D may match TRBD1 or TRBD2 (6 bases each). Trimming removed 0 bases from V and 4 bases from J, with 13 bases in between. This CDR3 contains 15 residues. Germline V gene sequence: CDR1 SGHTA, CDR2 FQGNSA. The CDR3 sequence is CASSLAEGVGYEQYF. As DNA, the CDR3 is TGTGCCAGCAGCTTAGCGGAGGGGGTTGGATACGAGCAGTACTTC.

The rearrangement links TRBV7-9 to TRBJ2-7, with TRBD1 identical over 9 bases. The germline gives CDR1 SEHNR, CDR2 FQNEAQ (reference sequence). The CDR3 totals 15 residues. V trimming: 6 bases; J trimming: 9 bases; junction bases outside the gene matches: 15. CDR3 nucleotides: TGTGCCAGCAGAAGACAGGGGGGCGAAGGGGGAAGGCAGTACTTC. Protein product: CASRRQGGEGGRQYF.

The rearrangement links TRBV12-3 or TRBV12-4 to TRBJ2-1, with TRBD2 matching over 11 bases. The CDR3 extends over 15 amino acids. Losses at the gene ends were 6 bases for V and 11 bases for J; bases not matched to a gene: 12. This CDR3 is CASSRLASGGTKQFF. CDR3 DNA sequence: TGTGCCAGCAGCCGCCTGGCTAGCGGGGGGACAAAGCAGTTCTTC.

V usage is TRBV30 and J usage is TRBJ2-4; D is perhaps TRBD2 (5 bases). This CDR3 region has 11 residues. Per the germline V gene, CDR1 is GTSNPN and CDR2 is SVGIG (reference sequence). Trimming removed 5 bases from V and 8 bases from J, with 10 bases in between. In DNA, the CDR3 is TGTGCCTGGGCGGGTTCGGACATTCAGTACTTC. Encoded protein: CAWAGSDIQYF.

The gene calls are TRBV29-1 and TRBJ1-2, with a weak D call TRBD1 (6 bases). CDR3 size: 11 residues. The germline CDR1 and CDR2 sequences are SQVTM and ANQGSEA. Trimming pared 6 bases from V and 9 bases from J, leaving 14 bases between. The CDR3: CSVWTAESYTF. The CDR3 DNA reads as TGCAGCGTGTGGACAGCGGAGAGCTACACCTTC.

This clonotype was observed a few times. This chain links TRBV12-3 or TRBV12-4 with TRBJ2-3; no definite D call. The length of the CDR3 is 17 residues. The germline V and J ends were trimmed by 6 bases and 0 bases, with 19 bases remaining between them. The CDR3 DNA sequence: TGTGCCAGCAGCCCACATGTGGGCGGATCTAGCACAGATACGCAGTATTTT. This codes for CASSPHVGGSSTDTQYF.

The chain recombines TRBV7-9 with TRBJ2-7; tentatively, D is TRBD1 (6 bases). Per the germline V gene, CDR1 is SEHNR and CDR2 is FQNEAQ (reference sequence). V was clipped by 1 base and J by 6 bases, with 13 bases between them. The CDR3 covers 14 residues. The CDR3 protein is CASSLDREKGEQYF. The CDR3 region has the DNA TGTGCCAGCAGCTTAGACAGGGAGAAAGGCGAGCAGTACTTC.

The rearrangement uses TRBV6-6 and TRBJ1-1; TRBD1 matches 9 bases. Germline V lookup: CDR1 MNHNY, CDR2 SVGAGI (reference sequence). This CDR3 comprises 13 residues. Trimming cost V 7 bases and J 5 bases; bases outside gene matches: 5. CDR3 in amino acids: CASMGQGVTEAFF. CDR3 bases: TGTGCCAGCATGGGACAGGGAGTAACTGAAGCTTTCTTT.

The rearrangement uses TRBV19 and TRBJ1-1, with D uncertain. Germline lookup yields CDR1 LNHDA and CDR2 SQIVND (reference sequence). The CDR3 contains 14 residues. The germline V and J ends were trimmed by 9 bases and 4 bases, with 18 bases remaining between them. CDR3 region: CASQQLGGSTEAFF. Written as DNA, the CDR3 is TGTGCCAGCCAACAATTGGGAGGGAGCACTGAAGCTTTCTTT.

The chain uses TRBV5-1 and TRBJ1-2; possibly TRBD1 for D (5 bases). Trimming shortened V by 0 bases and J by 4 bases, and 10 bases separated the two germline ends. The length of the CDR3 is 14 residues. Germline V gives CDR1 SGHRS, CDR2 YFSETQ. CDR3 amino acids: CASSLDRQLYGYTF. CDR3 nucleotide sequence: TGCGCCAGCAGCTTGGACAGGCAGCTCTATGGCTACACCTTC.

The J gene is TRBJ2-3, the V gene TRBV30; tentatively, D is TRBD2 (7 bases). CDR3 size: 20 residues. Per germline, CDR1 GTSNPN and CDR2 SVGIG (reference sequence). V shed 2 bases and J shed 3 bases, with 30 bases lying between them. Here the CDR3 reads CAWSLTPWEGGSEGTDTQYF. The CDR3 region has the DNA TGTGCCTGGAGTCTAACTCCTTGGGAGGGGGGCTCAGAGGGAACAGATACGCAGTATTTT.